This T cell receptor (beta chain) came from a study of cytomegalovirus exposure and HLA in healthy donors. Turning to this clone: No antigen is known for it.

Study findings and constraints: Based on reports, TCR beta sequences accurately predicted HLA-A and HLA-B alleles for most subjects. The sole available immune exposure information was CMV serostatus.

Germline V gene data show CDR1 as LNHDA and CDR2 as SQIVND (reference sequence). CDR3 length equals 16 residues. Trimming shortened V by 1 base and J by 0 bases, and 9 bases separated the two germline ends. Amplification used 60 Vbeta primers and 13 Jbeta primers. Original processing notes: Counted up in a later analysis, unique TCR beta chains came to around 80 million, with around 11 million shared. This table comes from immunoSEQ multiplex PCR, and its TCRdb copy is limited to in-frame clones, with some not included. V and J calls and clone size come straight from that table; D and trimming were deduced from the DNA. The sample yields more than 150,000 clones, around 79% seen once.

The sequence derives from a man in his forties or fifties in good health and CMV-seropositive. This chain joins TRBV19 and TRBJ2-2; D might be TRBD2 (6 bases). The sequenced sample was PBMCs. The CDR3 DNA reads TGTGCCAGTAGTATAGGTTCGGGAGCGAACACCGGGGAGCTGTTTTTT. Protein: CASSIGSGANTGELFF. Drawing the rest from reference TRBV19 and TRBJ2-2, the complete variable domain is DGGITQSPKYLFRKEGQNVTLSCEQNLNHDAMYWYRQDPGQGLRLIYYSQIVNDFQKGDIAEGYSVSREKKESFPLTVTSAQKNPTAFYLCASSIGSGANTGELFFGEGSRLTVL.